This T cell receptor (beta chain) comes out of a study of response to subunit inactivated influenza vaccine (dated by TCRdb to the late 2010s). Notes on the research overall: Deep quantitative profiling of the T cell receptor repertoire was used in the study to follow responses to a trivalent subunit inactivated influenza vaccine.

Broad study findings and their caveats: The authors suggested that each seasonal influenza vaccination may recruit only a limited number of new T cells.

Ends trimmed: V by 1 base, J by 8 bases; bases unmatched to a gene: 7. Per the germline V gene, SGHNT is the CDR1 and YENEEA is the CDR2. Measured from the cysteine to the phenylalanine, the CDR3 is 15 residues long. The only DNA kept is the CDR3, 45 bases in frame from the first base. A word on this clonotype: The antigen it binds to is not known. No much larger clone exists at a distance of one base, and base qualities are not known.

Library creation used RT-PCR. For sequencing, an Illumina HiSeq 2500 was employed. Using fastp trimming at Q25 and MiXCR clonotype assembly, TCRdb reanalyzed the public sequencing data and kept in-frame beta chains. CDR3 protein duplicates are merged, each entry listing the most common genes and DNA. Recorded for this sample are about 540,000 distinct CDR3 sequences; under 25% of them occurred a single time. The ten largest clones add up to approximately 2.9% of the sample. The same data also contributed to another study, on T cells expressing NK-cell markers. According to the second study: The TCR beta cDNA libraries were made using 5'RACE template switching, a step that added both a universal primer site and unique molecular identifiers. Three sorted T-cell subsets (CD3+CD56+NKG2C+, CD3+CD56+NKG2C- and CD3+CD56-NKG2C+) from fewer than 10 donors had their TCR beta-chain repertoires profiled. Of the eight sequenced donors, seven were found to be HCMV-seropositive and one was found to be HCMV-seronegative. In several experiments an anti-gammadeltaTCR antibody was added to restrict sorting to alphabetaTCR-expressing T cells. In several donors, the dominant CD3+CD56+NKG2C+ clonotypes were among the top 10 CD8+ clonotypes and accounted for about 1.0-7.5% of CD8+ T cells. Those dominant clonotypes were again the most abundant among CD3+CD56-NKG2C+ cells in four donors, at about 28.3-60.1%. Whether the expanded NKG2C-expressing T cell clones were specific for HCMV antigens remained unclear. The study sequenced eight donors, all healthy volunteers chosen at random: three men and five women. A commercial ELISA kit detecting HCMV-specific IgG in serum was used to determine HCMV serostatus. Ficoll density gradient centrifugation was used to isolate peripheral blood mononuclear cells from blood. Magnetic immunoseparation with Miltenyi isolation kits was used to isolate CD4+ and CD8+ T cells from PBMC. Priming for cDNA synthesis came from the TCR beta constant segment, and two successive PCR amplification steps followed. Sequencing of the libraries produced 2 x 150 bp reads on Illumina HiSeq 2000/2500, MiSeq or NextSeq. Reads were demultiplexed and grouped by UMI with MIGEC, and clonotypes were assembled and quantified with MiTCR. Only TCR cDNA sequences supported by at least two reads were kept to exclude erroneous sequences. The tcR package was used for downstream repertoire analysis, and clonotypes were matched between fractions using CDR3 nucleotide sequence together with V segment. Antigen specificity was annotated against VDJdb with VDJmatch, allowing one amino acid substitution in CDR3.

Specimen: CD4+ T cells sorted from PBMCs, collected 11 to 12 days after vaccination. The chain couples TRBV11-3 to TRBJ2-1; TRBD2 matches 8 bases in the middle. The TCR sequence derives from a man aged 50-59 years who received an inactivated influenza vaccine. Donor details come from another sample of the same person, matched by shared clones. The DNA sequence is TGTGCCAGCAGCTTAGGGAGCGGGAGTATATATGAGCAGTTCTTC. Translated, this gives CASSLGSGSIYEQFF.